These T cell receptor beta chains were read from a single sample in a study of glioma-infiltrating T cells after dendritic cell vaccination. Measured with immunoSEQ multiplex PCR; TCRdb has only the in-frame clones, and not every one. Among about 90,000 clones listed, 83% were seen once. This sample comprised blood, obtained after dendritic cell vaccination. Receptor source: a human donor with glioblastoma. The CDR3 runs from the conserved cysteine through the conserved F or W. The D gene is left open where the match is weak. Expanded clones get a size class; other rows say once, few or many, or leave the size out.

CDR3: CASSQDRIYTEAFF
DNA: TGCGCCAGCAGCCAAGACAGGATTTACACTGAAGCTTTCTTT
size: NA
J: TRBJ1-1
V: TRBV4-3
D: NA

CDR3: CSVAAGHTEAFF
DNA: TGCAGCGTTGCCGCGGGGCACACTGAAGCTTTCTTT
size: NA
J: TRBJ1-1
V: TRBV29-1
D: NA

CDR3: CATRTGQHNSPLHF
DNA: TGTGCCACCAGAACGGGACAGCATAATTCACCCCTCCACTTT
size: NA
J: TRBJ1-6
V: TRBV6-5
D: TRBD1

CDR3: CASSRQGGEETQYF
DNA: TGTGCCAGTAGTCGGCAGGGAGGGGAAGAGACCCAGTACTTC
size: once
J: TRBJ2-5
V: TRBV19
D: TRBD2

CDR3: CASSGVAGGRETQYF
DNA: TGTGCCAGCAGCGGTGTAGCGGGGGGGCGAGAGACCCAGTACTTC
size: NA
J: TRBJ2-5
V: TRBV9
D: TRBD2

CDR3: CASRKTGTEDQPQHF
DNA: TGTGCCAGCAGAAAAACCGGGACAGAAGATCAGCCCCAGCATTTT
size: NA
J: TRBJ1-5
V: TRBV6-5
D: TRBD1

CDR3: CSALTGIETQYF
DNA: TGCAGCGCCCTGACAGGGATCGAGACCCAGTACTTC
size: NA
J: TRBJ2-5
V: TRBV29-1
D: TRBD1

CDR3: CASSILNTGELFF
DNA: TGTGCCAGTAGTATCTTAAACACCGGGGAGCTGTTTTTT
size: NA
J: TRBJ2-2
V: TRBV19
D: NA

CDR3: CASSVSPLDGYTF
DNA: TGTGCCAGCAGCGTCAGTCCTTTGGATGGCTACACCTTC
size: NA
J: TRBJ1-2
V: TRBV9
D: NA

CDR3: CASSSRTGGLLDTIYF
DNA: TGTGCCAGCAGTTCTAGGACAGGGGGCCTTCTCGACACCATATATTTT
size: NA
J: TRBJ1-3
V: TRBV6-5
D: TRBD1

CDR3: CAISEGDRGLATNEKLFF
DNA: TGTGCCATCAGTGAGGGGGACAGGGGGCTTGCAACTAATGAAAAACTGTTTTTT
size: NA
J: TRBJ1-4
V: TRBV10-3
D: TRBD1

CDR3: CASSLGTGGAYEQYF
DNA: TGCGCCAGCAGCTTGGGGACAGGGGGGGCCTACGAGCAGTACTTC
size: NA
J: TRBJ2-7
V: TRBV5-1
D: TRBD1

CDR3: CASNLQGDDQPQHF
DNA: TGTGCCAGCAACCTACAGGGAGATGATCAGCCCCAGCATTTT
size: NA
J: TRBJ1-5
V: TRBV16
D: NA

CDR3: CASSYKSTGLNTEAFF
DNA: TGTGCCAGCAGTTATAAATCGACAGGGCTGAACACTGAAGCTTTCTTT
size: NA
J: TRBJ1-1
V: TRBV6-5
D: TRBD1

CDR3: CASSSGGDREETQYF
DNA: TGTGCCAGCAGCTCTGGCGGGGACAGGGAAGAGACCCAGTACTTC
size: NA
J: TRBJ2-5
V: TRBV5-4
D: TRBD1

CDR3: CASTPRTRSNLNNEQFF
DNA: TGTGCCAGCACCCCTCGGACAAGATCAAACTTAAACAATGAGCAGTTCTTC
size: NA
J: TRBJ2-1
V: TRBV13
D: NA

CDR3: CASSQEVSDTDTQYF
DNA: TGTGCCAGCAGCCAAGAAGTGTCAGACACAGATACGCAGTATTTT
size: NA
J: TRBJ2-3
V: TRBV14
D: NA

CDR3: CASSIRPGQGGTGNTIYF
DNA: TGCGCCAGCAGCATTAGGCCGGGACAGGGAGGCACTGGAAACACCATATATTTT
size: NA
J: TRBJ1-3
V: TRBV5-1
D: TRBD1